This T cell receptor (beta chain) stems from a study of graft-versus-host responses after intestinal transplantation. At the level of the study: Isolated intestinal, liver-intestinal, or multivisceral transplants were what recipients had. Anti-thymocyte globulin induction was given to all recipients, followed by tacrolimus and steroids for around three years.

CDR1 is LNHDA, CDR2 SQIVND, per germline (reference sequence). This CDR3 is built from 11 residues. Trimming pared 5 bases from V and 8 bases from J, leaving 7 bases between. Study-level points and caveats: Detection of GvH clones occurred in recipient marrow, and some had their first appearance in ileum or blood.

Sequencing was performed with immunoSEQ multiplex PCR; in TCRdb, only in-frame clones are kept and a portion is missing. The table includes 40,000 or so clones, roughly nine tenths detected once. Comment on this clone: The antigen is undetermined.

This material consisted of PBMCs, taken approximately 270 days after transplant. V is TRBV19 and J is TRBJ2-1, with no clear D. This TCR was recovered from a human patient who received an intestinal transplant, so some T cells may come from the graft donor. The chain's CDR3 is CASSPGHEQFF. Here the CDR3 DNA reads TGTGCCAGTAGTCCCGGTCATGAGCAGTTCTTC.